Listed below are T cell receptor beta chains from one sample, sequenced in a study of T cell clusters in autoimmune cytopenias. TCRdb reprocessed the multiplex PCR reads, with one entry per CDR3 protein and no DNA. This sample contains 3,000 to 3,500 distinct CDR3 sequences. Sequencing was performed on peripheral blood. The source is a human donor with an autoimmune cytopenia or autoimmune hepatitis (not recorded which). Both conserved end residues are part of each CDR3. Only some rows state a clone size, as once, few, many or a class for expanded clones.

J gene	V gene	clone size	CDR3 protein
TRBJ1-5	TRBV20-1	-	CSARRTQGASNQPQHF
TRBJ2-1	TRBV28	medium-sized	CASTGFDEQFF
TRBJ2-5	TRBV7-9	-	CASSHGSGGYQETQYF
TRBJ1-1	TRBV20-1	-	CSAPTMGYTEAFF
TRBJ2-3	TRBV5-1	medium-sized	CASSLPSGATSTDTQYF
TRBJ2-1	TRBV28	medium-sized	CASRPGTSGAHEQFF
TRBJ2-7	TRBV20-1	-	CSAIKASGGNEQYF
TRBJ1-6	TRBV27	medium-sized	CASSLSQGTSYNSPLHF
TRBJ1-5	TRBV6-6	medium-sized	CASIGDLNQPQHF
TRBJ2-3	TRBV4-2	-	CASGHLSGGITDTQYF
TRBJ1-1	TRBV20-1	-	CSARGSSEAFF
TRBJ1-4	TRBV29-1	large	CSVEGSGQTNEKLFF
TRBJ2-1	TRBV6-6	medium-sized	CASRQGLYNEQFF
TRBJ1-2	TRBV7-6	medium-sized	CASSPALMGGGGYTF
TRBJ2-5	TRBV2	-	CASRTSGRSGETQYF
TRBJ2-1	TRBV6-6	medium-sized	CASSFPTPSSYNEQFF
TRBJ2-5	TRBV19	medium-sized	CASTKRGGETQYF
TRBJ2-7	TRBV7-9	-	CASSLAGRTYEQYF
TRBJ2-5	TRBV15	medium-sized	CATSTGLQGQTQYF
TRBJ1-6	TRBV5-1	-	CASSREGDSPLHF
TRBJ2-3	TRBV19	large	CASYSTGSTDTQYF
TRBJ1-5	TRBV6-1	-	CASSYGGTANQPQHF
TRBJ1-5	TRBV7-6	-	CASSLSKGNNQPQHF
TRBJ2-1	TRBV6-1	medium-sized	CASSSLVGYNEQFF
TRBJ2-7	TRBV30	medium-sized	CAWNRLSSYEQYF
TRBJ2-1	TRBV28	-	CASVRDAREASYNEQFF
TRBJ2-5	TRBV7-6	-	CASSRVGGSVTETQYF